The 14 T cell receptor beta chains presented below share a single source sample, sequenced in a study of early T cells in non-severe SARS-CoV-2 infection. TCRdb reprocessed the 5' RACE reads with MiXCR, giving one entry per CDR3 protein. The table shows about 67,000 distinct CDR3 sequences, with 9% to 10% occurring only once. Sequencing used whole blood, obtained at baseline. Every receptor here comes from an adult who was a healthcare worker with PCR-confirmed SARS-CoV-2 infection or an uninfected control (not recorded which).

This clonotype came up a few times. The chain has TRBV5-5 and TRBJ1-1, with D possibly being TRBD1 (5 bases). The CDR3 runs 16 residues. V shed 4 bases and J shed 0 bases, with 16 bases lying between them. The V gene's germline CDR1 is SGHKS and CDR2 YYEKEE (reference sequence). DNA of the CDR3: TGTGCCAGCAGCCATCTCACAGGACCCCTGAACACTGAAGCTTTCTTT. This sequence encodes CASSHLTGPLNTEAFF.

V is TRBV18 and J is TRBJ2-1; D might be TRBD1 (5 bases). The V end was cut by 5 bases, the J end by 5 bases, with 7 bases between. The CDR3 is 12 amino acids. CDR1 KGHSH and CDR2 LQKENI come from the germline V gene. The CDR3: CASSTTDNEQFF. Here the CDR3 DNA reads TGTGCCAGCTCAACGACAGACAATGAGCAGTTCTTC. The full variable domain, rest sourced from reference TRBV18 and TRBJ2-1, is NAGVMQNPRHLVRRRGQEARLRCSPMKGHSHVYWYRQLPEEGLKFMVYLQKENIIDESGMPKERFSAEFPKEGPSILRIQQVVRGDSAAYFCASSTTDNEQFFGPGTRLTVL.

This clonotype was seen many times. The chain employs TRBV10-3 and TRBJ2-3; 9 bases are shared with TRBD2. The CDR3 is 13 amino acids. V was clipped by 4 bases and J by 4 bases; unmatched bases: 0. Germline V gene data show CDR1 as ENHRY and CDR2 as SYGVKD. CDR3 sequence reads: CAISGGGADTQYF. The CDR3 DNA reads TGTGCCATCAGTGGCGGGGGGGCAGATACGCAGTATTTT.

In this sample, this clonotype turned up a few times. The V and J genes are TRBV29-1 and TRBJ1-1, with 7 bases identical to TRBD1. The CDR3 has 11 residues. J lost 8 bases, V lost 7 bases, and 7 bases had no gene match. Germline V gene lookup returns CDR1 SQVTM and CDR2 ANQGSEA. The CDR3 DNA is TGCAGCGCCTGGGACAGTCGAGAAGCTTTCTTT. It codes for CSAWDSREAFF. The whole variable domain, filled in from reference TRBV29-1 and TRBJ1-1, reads SAVISQKPSRDICQRGTSLTIQCQVDSQVTMMFWYRQQPGQSLTLIATANQGSEATYESGFVIDKFPISRPNLTFSTLTVSNMSPEDSSIYLCSAWDSREAFFGQGTRLTVV.

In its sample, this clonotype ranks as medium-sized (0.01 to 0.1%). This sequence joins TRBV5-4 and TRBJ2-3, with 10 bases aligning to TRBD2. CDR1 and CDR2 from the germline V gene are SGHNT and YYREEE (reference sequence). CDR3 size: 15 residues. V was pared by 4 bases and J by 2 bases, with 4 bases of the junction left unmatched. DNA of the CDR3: TGTGCCAGCAGCAGAGGACTAGCGGCCACAGATACGCAGTATTTT. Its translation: CASSRGLAATDTQYF.

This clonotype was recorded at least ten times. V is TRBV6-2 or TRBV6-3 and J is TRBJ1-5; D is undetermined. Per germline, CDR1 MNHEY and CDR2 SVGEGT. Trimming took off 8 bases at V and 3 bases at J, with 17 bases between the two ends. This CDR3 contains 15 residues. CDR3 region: CASQSGYRDNQPQHF. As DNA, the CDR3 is TGTGCCAGCCAGTCGGGCTACCGGGACAATCAGCCCCAGCATTTT.

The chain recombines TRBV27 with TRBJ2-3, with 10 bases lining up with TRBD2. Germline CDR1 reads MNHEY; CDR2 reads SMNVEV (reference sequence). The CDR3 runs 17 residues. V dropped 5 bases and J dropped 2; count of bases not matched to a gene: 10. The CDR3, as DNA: TGTGCCAGCAGTGCCTGGACTAGCGGAACCCCCACAGATACGCAGTATTTT. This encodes CASSAWTSGTPTDTQYF.

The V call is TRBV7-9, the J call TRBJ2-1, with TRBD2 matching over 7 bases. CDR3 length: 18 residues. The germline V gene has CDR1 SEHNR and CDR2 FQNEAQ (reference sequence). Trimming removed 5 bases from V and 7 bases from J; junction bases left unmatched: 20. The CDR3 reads CASSATHKASGPPNEQFF. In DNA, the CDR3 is TGTGCCAGCAGCGCAACCCACAAAGCTAGCGGCCCTCCGAATGAGCAGTTCTTC.

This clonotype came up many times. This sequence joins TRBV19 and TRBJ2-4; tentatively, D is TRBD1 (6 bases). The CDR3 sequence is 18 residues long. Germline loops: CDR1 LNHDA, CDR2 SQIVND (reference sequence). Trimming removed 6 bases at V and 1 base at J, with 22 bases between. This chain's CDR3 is CASSHYRMTGRAKNIQYF. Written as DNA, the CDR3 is TGTGCCAGTAGCCACTATCGGATGACAGGTCGGGCCAAAAACATTCAGTACTTC.

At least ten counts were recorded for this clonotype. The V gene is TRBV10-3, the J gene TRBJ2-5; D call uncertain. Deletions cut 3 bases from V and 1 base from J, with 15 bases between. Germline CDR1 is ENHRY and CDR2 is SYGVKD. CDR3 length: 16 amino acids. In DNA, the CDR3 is TGTGCCATCAGTGAACCCTTCAGGAAGTCCCAAGAGACCCAGTACTTC. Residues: CAISEPFRKSQETQYF.

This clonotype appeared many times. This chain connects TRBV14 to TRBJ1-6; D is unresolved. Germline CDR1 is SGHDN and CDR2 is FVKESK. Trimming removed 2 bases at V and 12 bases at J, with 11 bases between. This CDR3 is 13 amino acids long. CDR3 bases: TGTGCCAGCAGCCAAATACATCCGGGACCCCTCCACTTT. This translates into CASSQIHPGPLHF.

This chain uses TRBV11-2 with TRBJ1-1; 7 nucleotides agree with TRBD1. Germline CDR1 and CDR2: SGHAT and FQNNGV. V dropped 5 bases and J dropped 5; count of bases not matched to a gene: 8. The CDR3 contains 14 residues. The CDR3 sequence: CASSGRQGRTEAFF. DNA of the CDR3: TGTGCCAGCAGCGGCCGACAGGGAAGGACTGAAGCTTTCTTT.

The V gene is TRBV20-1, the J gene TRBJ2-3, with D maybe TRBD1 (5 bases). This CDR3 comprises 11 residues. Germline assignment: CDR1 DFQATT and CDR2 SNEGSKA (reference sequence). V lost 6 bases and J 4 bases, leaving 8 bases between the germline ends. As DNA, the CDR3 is TGCAGTGCGGGGCCCTCAGATACGCAGTATTTT. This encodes CSAGPSDTQYF.

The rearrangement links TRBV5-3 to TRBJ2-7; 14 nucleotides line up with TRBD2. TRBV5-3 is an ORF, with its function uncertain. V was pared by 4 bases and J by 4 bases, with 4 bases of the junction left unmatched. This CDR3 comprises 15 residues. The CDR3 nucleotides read TGTGCCAGAAGCCCGACTAGCGGGAGGGGATACGAGCAGTACTTC. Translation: CARSPTSGRGYEQYF.